One and the same sample provided the 5 T cell receptor beta chains below, sequenced in a study of cytomegalovirus exposure and HLA in healthy donors. Researchers ran the PCR with 60 Vbeta and 13 Jbeta primers. Method: immunoSEQ multiplex PCR; TCRdb's copy keeps in-frame clones and lacks some. The top ten clones hold about 2.9% of a sample with around 31,000 clones, about 87% of them seen once. Source material: PBMCs. These TCRs come from a boy aged 10-17 years in good health and CMV-seronegative.

This chain connects TRBV28 to TRBJ2-5; no clear D. V lost 6 bases, J lost 3 bases, and 11 bases lay in between. The CDR3 is made up of 13 amino acids. CDR1 is MDHEN, CDR2 SYDVKM, per germline. The CDR3 reads CASSLRLEETQYF. Written as DNA, the CDR3 is TGTGCCAGCAGCCTCCGTTTAGAAGAGACCCAGTACTTC.

The chain is built from TRBV5-6 and TRBJ2-1; maybe TRBD2 (5 bases). V dropped 4 bases and J dropped 7 bases, with 15 bases sitting between them. Germline CDR1 and CDR2: SGHDT and YYEEEE. This CDR3 region has 14 residues. CDR3 in DNA: TGTGCCAGCAGCCTACCCAGTCGGGGAAATGAGCAGTTCTTC. Translation: CASSLPSRGNEQFF.

The chain joins TRBV27 to TRBJ2-3; D might be TRBD1 (6 bases). Germline values: CDR1 MNHEY, CDR2 SMNVEV (reference sequence). Trimming removed 2 bases from V and 1 base from J, with 10 bases in between. The CDR3 length is 15 residues. In DNA, the CDR3 is TGTGCCAGCAGTTTAGAGGGGGTTGGCACAGATACGCAGTATTTT. Protein: CASSLEGVGTDTQYF.

This chain joins TRBV7-9 and TRBJ1-2, with 7 bases aligning to TRBD1. There are 15 residues in the CDR3. V gave up 4 bases and J gave up 6 bases; unmatched junction bases: 11. CDR1 is SEHNR and CDR2 is FQNEAQ in the germline V gene (reference sequence). The CDR3 region has the DNA TGTGCCAGCAGCTCCTTGGTACAGGGGACGGATGGCTACACCTTC. The encoded protein is CASSSLVQGTDGYTF.

The chain recombines TRBV5-1 with TRBJ2-6; D remains unclear. Looked up from germline, CDR1 is SGHRS and CDR2 is YFSETQ. The CDR3 sequence is 15 residues long. V shed 1 base and J shed 1 base, with 6 bases lying between them. The CDR3 region is CASSLLESGANVLTF. The CDR3 region has the DNA TGCGCCAGCAGCTTGTTGGAGTCTGGGGCCAACGTCCTGACTTTC. Using reference TRBV5-1 and TRBJ2-6 for the parts outside the CDR3, the full variable domain is KAGVTQTPRYLIKTRGQQVTLSCSPISGHRSVSWYQQTPGQGLQFLFEYFSETQRNKGNFPGRFSGRQFSNSRSEMNVSTLELGDSALYLCASSLLESGANVLTFGAGSRLTVL.